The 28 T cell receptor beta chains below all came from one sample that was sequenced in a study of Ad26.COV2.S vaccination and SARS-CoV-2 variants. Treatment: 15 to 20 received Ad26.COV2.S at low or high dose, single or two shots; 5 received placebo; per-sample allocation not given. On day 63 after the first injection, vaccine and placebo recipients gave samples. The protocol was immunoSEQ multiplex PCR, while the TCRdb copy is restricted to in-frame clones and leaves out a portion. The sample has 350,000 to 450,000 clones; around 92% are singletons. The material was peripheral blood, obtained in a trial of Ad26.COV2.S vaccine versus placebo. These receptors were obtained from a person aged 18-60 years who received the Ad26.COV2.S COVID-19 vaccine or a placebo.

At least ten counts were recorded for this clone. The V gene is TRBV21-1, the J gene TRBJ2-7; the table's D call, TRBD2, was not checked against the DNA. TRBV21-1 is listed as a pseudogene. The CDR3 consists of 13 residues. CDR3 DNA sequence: TGTGCCAGCAGCCAAACTTTCTCCTACGAGCAGTACTTC. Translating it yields CASSQTFSYEQYF.

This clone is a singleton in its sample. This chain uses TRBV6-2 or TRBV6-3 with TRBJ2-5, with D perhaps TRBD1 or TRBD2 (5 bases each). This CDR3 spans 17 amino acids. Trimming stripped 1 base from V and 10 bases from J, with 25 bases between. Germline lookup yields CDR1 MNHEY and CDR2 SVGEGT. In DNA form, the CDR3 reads TGTGCCAGCAGTTACTGGGGGAGTGGGCGGACCCAAAGGGACCAGTACTTC. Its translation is CASSYWGSGRTQRDQYF.

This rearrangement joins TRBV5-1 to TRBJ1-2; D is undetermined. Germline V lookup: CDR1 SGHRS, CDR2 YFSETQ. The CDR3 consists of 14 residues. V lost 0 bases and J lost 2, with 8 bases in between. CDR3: CASSLGSRNYGYTF. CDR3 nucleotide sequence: TGCGCCAGCAGCTTGGGGAGTCGGAACTATGGCTACACCTTC.

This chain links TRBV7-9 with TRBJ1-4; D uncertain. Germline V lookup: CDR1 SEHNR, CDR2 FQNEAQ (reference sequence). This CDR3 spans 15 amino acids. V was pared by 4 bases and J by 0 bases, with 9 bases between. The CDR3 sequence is CASSWTGSTNEKLFF. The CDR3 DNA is TGTGCCAGCAGCTGGACGGGATCAACTAATGAAAAACTGTTTTTT.

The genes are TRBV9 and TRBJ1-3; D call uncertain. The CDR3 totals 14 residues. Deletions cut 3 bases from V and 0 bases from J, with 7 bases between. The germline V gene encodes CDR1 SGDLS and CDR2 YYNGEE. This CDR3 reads CASSGGYSGNTIYF. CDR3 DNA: TGTGCCAGCAGCGGGGGTTACTCTGGAAACACCATATATTTT.

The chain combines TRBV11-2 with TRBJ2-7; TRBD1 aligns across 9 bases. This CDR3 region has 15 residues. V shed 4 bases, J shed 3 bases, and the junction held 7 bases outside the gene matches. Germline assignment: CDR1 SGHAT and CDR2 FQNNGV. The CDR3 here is CASSSSGTGIYEQYF. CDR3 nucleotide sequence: TGTGCCAGCAGCTCATCCGGGACAGGGATCTACGAGCAGTACTTC.

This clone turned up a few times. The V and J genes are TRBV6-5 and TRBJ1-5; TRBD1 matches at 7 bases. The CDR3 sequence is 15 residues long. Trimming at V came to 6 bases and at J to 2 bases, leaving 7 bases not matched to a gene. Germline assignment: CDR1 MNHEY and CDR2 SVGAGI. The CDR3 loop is CASSRQGGGNQPQHF. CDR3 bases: TGTGCCAGCAGCAGACAGGGAGGTGGCAATCAGCCCCAGCATTTT.

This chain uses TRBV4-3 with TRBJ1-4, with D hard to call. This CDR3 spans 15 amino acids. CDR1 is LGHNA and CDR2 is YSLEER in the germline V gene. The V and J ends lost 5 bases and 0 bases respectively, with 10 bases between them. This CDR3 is CASSSGGATNEKLFF. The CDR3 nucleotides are TGCGCCAGCAGCTCAGGCGGGGCAACTAATGAAAAACTGTTTTTT.

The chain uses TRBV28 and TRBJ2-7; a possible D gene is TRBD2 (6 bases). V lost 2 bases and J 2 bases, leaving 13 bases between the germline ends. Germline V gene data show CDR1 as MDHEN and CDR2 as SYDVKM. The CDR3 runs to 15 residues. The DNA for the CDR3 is TGTGCCAGCAGTTTACGGGGACTTACAGCCTACGAGCAGTACTTC. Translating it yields CASSLRGLTAYEQYF.

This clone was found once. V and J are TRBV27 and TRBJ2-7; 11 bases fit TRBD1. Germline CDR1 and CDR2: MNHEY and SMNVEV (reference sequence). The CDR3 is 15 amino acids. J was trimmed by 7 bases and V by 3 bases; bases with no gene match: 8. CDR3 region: CASSFRGQGAGEQYF. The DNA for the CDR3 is TGTGCCAGCAGTTTTCGAGGACAGGGGGCTGGAGAGCAGTACTTC.

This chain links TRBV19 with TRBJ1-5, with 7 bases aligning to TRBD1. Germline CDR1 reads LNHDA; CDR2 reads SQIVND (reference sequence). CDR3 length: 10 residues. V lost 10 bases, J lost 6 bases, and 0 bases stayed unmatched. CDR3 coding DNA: TGTGCCACAGGGGGTCAGCCCCAGCATTTT. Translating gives CATGGQPQHF.

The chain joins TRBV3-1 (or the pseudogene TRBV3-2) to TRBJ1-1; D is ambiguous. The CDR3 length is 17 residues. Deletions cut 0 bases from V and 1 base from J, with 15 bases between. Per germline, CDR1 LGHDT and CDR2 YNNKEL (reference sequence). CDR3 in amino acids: CASSQDPGRQENTEAFF. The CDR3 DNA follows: TGTGCCAGCAGCCAAGATCCCGGCCGTCAGGAGAACACTGAAGCTTTCTTT.

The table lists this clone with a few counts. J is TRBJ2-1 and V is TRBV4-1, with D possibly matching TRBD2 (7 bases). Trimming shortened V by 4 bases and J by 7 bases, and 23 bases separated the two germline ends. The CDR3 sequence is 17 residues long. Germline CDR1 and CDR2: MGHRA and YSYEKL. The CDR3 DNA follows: TGCGCCAGCAGCCTCCTAACGTGGGGGGGGCGAGGGAATGAGCAGTTCTTC. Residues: CASSLLTWGGRGNEQFF.

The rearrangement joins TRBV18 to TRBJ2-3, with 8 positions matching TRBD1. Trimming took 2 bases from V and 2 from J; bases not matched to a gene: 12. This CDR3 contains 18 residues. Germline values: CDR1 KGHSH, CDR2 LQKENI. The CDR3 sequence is CASSPRQGTFSFTDTQYF. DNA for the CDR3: TGTGCCAGCTCACCAAGACAGGGGACATTTAGTTTCACAGATACGCAGTATTTT. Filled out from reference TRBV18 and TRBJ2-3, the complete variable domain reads NAGVMQNPRHLVRRRGQEARLRCSPMKGHSHVYWYRQLPEEGLKFMVYLQKENIIDESGMPKERFSAEFPKEGPSILRIQQVVRGDSAAYFCASSPRQGTFSFTDTQYFGPGTRLTVL.

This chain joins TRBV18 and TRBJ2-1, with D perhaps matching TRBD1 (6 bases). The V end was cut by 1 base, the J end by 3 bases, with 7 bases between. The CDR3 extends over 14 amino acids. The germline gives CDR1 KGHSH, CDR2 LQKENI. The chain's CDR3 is CASSPRGHYNEQFF. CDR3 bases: TGTGCCAGCTCACCACGGGGACACTACAATGAGCAGTTCTTC.

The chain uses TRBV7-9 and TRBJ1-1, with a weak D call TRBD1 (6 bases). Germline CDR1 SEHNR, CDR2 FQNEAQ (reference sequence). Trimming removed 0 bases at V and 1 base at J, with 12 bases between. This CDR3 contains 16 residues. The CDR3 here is CASSLALLGANTEAFF. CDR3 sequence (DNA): TGTGCCAGCAGCTTAGCCCTGCTGGGGGCGAACACTGAAGCTTTCTTT.

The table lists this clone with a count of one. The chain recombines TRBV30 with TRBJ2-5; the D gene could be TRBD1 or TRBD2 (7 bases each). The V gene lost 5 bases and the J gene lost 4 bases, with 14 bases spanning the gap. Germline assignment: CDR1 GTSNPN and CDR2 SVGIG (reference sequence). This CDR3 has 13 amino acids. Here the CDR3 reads CAWSGGGPETQYF. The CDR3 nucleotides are TGTGCCTGGTCAGGGGGGGGTCCAGAGACCCAGTACTTC.

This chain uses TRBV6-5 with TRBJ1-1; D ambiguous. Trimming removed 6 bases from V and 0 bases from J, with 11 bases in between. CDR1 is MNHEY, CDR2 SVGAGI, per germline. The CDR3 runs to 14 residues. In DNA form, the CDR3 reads TGTGCCAGCAGCCAAAGACGGGTGAACACTGAAGCTTTCTTT. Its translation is CASSQRRVNTEAFF.

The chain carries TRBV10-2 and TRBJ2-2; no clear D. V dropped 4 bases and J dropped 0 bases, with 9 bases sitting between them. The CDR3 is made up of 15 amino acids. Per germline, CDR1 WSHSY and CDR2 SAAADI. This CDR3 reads CASSVNNPNTGELFF. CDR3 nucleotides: TGCGCCAGCAGTGTGAATAACCCGAACACCGGGGAGCTGTTTTTT.

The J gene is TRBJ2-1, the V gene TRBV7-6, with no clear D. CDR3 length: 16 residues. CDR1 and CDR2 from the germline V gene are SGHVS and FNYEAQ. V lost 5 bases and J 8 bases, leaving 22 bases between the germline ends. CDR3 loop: CASSNWTRNSNYEQFF. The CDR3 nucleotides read TGTGCCAGCAGCAACTGGACGAGGAATTCCAATTATGAGCAGTTCTTC.

Here the CDR3 reads CASSLYRNTEAFF. The DNA for the CDR3 is TGTGCCAGCAGTCTTTACCGGAACACTGAAGCTTTCTTT. The chain is built from TRBV6-2 or TRBV6-3 and TRBJ1-1; D gene unclear. Germline V gene sequence: CDR1 MNHEY, CDR2 SVGEGT. V lost 5 bases and J 1 base, leaving 8 bases between the germline ends. CDR3 length equals 13 residues.

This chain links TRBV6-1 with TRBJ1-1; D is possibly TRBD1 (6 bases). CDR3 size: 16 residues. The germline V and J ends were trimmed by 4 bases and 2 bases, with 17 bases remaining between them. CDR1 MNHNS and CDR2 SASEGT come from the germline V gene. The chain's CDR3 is CASSGTYEGGNTEAFF. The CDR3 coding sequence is TGTGCCAGCAGTGGAACCTATGAGGGGGGAAACACTGAAGCTTTCTTT.

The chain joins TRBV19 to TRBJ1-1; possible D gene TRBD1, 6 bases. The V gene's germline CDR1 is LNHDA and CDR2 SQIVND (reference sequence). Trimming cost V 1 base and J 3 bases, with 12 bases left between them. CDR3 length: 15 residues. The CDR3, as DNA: TGTGCCAGTAGTATAGTACAGGGTCGGCACACTGAAGCTTTCTTT. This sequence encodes CASSIVQGRHTEAFF.

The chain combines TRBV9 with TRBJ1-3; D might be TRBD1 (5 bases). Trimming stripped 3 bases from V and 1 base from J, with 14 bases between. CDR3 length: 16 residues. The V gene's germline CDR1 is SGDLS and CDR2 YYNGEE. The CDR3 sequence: CASSARLGDSGNTIYF. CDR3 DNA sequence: TGTGCCAGCAGCGCCCGCCTAGGGGATTCTGGAAACACCATATATTTT.

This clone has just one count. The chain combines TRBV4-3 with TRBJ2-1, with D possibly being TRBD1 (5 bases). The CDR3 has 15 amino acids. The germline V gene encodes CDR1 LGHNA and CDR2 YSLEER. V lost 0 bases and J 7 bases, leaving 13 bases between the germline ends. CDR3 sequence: CASSQERAGQNEQFF. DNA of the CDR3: TGCGCCAGCAGCCAAGAACGGGCTGGACAAAATGAGCAGTTCTTC.

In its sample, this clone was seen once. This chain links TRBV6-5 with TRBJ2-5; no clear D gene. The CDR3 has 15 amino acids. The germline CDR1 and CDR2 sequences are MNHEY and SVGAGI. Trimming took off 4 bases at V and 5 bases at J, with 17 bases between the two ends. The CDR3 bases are TGTGCCAGCAGTTCCTTAACAGCCTCCCGGGAGACCCAGTACTTC. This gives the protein CASSSLTASRETQYF.

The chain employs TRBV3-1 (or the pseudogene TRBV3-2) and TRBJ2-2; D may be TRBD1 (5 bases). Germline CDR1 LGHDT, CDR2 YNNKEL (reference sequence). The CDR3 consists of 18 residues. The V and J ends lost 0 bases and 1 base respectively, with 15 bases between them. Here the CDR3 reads CASSQDQLMTENTGELFF. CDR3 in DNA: TGTGCCAGCAGCCAAGATCAACTTATGACAGAGAACACCGGGGAGCTGTTTTTT.

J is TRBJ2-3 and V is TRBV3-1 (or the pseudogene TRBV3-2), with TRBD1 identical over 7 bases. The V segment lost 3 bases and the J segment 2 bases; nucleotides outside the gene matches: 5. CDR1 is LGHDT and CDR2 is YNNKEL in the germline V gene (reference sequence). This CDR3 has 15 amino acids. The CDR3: CASSHTGANTDTQYF. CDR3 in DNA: TGTGCCAGCAGCCATACAGGGGCGAACACAGATACGCAGTATTTT.